Included here is one T cell receptor beta chain sequence, with context. Authors' methods: It was from reference gene primer amplification that nucleated cell counts were estimated. The table came from immunoSEQ multiplex PCR; TCRdb's copy has only in-frame clones and leaves some out. The DNA was the basis for D and trimming; V, J and clone size are from that table. The sample has 250,000 to 400,000 clones; roughly 90% are singletons. The trim removed 0 bases at V and 2 bases at J, leaving 1 base unmatched. The germline CDR1 and CDR2 sequences are SGHDT and YYEEEE. CDR3 length equals 15 residues. These data belong to a study of blood T cell repertoires in COVID-19. Study-level background: Material from acute and convalescent COVID-19 was sourced from the United States, Italy and Spain. PBMCs, B-cell-depleted T cells, or T cells provided the cDNA or gDNA that made up the material.

Sequencing was performed on peripheral blood. This chain joins TRBV5-6 and TRBJ2-1; TRBD2 matches 8 bases. The clonotype was recovered from a woman in her 30s with COVID-19, enrolled during active disease. The CDR3 region is CASSLGAGAYNEQFF. CDR3 in DNA: TGTGCCAGCAGCTTGGGAGCGGGAGCCTACAATGAGCAGTTCTTC.